The T cell receptor (beta chain) under discussion was sequenced for a study of blood T cells in healthy people across ages. V was trimmed by 1 base and J by 6 bases, leaving 16 bases between them. The CDR3 length is 15 residues. Findings of the study overall: It was not known whether donors were CMV positive (a possible confounder of expanded clonotype changes).

This clonotype has only one observation. Its cognate antigen is unknown. Next came a second PCR, run for about 6 to 12 cycles, which used a sample-barcoded 5' primer along with a J-beta primer mix. TCRdb used MiXCR to reprocess the 5' RACE reads, holding one entry per CDR3 protein. This table holds about 1,400,000 distinct CDR3 sequences, almost 60% found once. The sequence came from a man younger than 35 in good health. The material sequenced was blood. The gene calls are TRBV12-3 or TRBV12-4 and TRBJ2-7, with D tentatively TRBD1 or TRBD2 (6 bases each). Written as DNA, the CDR3 is TGTGCCAGCAGTTTAGTTGCGGGCTGGGGGGCCGAGCAGTACTTC. It yields the protein CASSLVAGWGAEQYF.